This TCR beta chain was found in a study of T cell responses to AZD1222 COVID-19 vaccine. Regarding the study as a whole: As reported, nearly half of all spike-specific TCRs target variant regions that are unmutated. The donor cohort was predominantly white British with a female majority, and clonal diversity may have been underestimated. At study baseline, merely six AZD1222 recipients were seropositive.

Comments on this clone: Its antigen remains unknown.

The CDR3 runs 13 residues. The V and J ends lost 1 base and 1 base respectively, with 5 bases between them. Germline-derived CDR1 and CDR2 are SQVTM and ANQGSEA. Only in-frame clones appear in the TCRdb table, and some are missing; sequencing was by immunoSEQ multiplex PCR. The sample lists 90,000 to 120,000 clones; about 93% were seen once. This TCR came from an adult who received the AZD1222 COVID-19 vaccine. Specimen: peripheral blood, collected 28 days after the second AZD1222 dose. V usage is TRBV29-1 and J usage is TRBJ1-3; D remains ambiguous. The DNA for the CDR3 is TGCAGCGTTGAAGCAGAATCTGGAAACACCATATATTTT. Amino acids: CSVEAESGNTIYF.